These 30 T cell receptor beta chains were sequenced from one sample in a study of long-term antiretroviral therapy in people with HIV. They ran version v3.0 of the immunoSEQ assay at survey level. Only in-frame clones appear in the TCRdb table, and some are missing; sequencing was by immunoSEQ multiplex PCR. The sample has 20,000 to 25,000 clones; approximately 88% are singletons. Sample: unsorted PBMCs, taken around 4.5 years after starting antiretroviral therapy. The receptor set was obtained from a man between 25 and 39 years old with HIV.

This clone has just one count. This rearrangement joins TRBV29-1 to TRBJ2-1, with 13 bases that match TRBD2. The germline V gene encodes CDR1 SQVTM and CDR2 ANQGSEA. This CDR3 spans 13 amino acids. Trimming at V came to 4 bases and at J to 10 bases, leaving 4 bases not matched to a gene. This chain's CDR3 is CSVAGLAGHEQFF. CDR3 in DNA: TGCAGCGTTGCGGGACTAGCGGGACACGAGCAGTTCTTC.

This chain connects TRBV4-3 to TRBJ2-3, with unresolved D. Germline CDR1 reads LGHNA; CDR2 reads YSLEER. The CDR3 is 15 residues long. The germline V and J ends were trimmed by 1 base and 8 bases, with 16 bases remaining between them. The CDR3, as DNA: TGCGCCAGCAGCCAAGGGGTAGTTGGTCTAGGTACGCAGTATTTT. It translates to CASSQGVVGLGTQYF.

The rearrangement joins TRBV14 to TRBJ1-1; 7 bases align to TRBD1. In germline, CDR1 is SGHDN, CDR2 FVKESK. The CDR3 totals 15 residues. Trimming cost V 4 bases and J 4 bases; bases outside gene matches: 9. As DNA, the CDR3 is TGTGCCAGCAGCCGACACAGGGGCGACATCACTGAAGCTTTCTTT. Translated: CASSRHRGDITEAFF.

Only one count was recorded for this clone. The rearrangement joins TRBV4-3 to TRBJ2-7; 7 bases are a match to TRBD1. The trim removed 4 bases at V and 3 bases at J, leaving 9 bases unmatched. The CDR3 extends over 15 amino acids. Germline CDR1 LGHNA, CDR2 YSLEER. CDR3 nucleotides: TGCGCCAGCAGCCTACCCCGGGACAGCTACTACGAGCAGTACTTC. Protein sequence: CASSLPRDSYYEQYF.

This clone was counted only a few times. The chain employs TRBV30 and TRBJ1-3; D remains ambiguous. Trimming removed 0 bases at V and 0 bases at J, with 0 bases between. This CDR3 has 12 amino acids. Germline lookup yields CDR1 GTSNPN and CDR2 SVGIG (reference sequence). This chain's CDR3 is CAWSVSGNTIYF. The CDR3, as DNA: TGTGCCTGGAGTGTCTCTGGAAACACCATATATTTT. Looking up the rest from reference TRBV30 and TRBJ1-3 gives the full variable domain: SQTIHQWPATLVQPVGSPLSLECTVEGTSNPNLYWYRQAAGRGLQLLFYSVGIGQISSEVPQNLSASRPQDRQFILSSKKLLLSDSGFYLCAWSVSGNTIYFGEGSWLTVV.

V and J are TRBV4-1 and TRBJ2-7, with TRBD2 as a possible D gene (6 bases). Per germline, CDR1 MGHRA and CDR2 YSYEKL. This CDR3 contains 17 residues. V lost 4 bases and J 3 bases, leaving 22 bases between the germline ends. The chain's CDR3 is CASSRKDIGTLYYEQYF. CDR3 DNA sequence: TGCGCCAGCAGCCGGAAAGACATCGGGACTCTGTACTACGAGCAGTACTTC.

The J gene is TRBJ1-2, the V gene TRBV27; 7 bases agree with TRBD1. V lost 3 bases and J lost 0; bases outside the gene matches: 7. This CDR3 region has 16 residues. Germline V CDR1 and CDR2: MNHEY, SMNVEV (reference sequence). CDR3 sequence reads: CASSFGDRVANYGYTF. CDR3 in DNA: TGTGCCAGCAGTTTTGGCGACAGGGTAGCTAACTATGGCTACACCTTC.

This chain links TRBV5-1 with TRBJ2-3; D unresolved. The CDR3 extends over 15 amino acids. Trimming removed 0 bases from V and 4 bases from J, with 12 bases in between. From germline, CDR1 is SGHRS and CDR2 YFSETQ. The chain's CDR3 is CASSLAVKVADTQYF. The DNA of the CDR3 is TGCGCCAGCAGCTTGGCCGTGAAAGTAGCAGATACGCAGTATTTT.

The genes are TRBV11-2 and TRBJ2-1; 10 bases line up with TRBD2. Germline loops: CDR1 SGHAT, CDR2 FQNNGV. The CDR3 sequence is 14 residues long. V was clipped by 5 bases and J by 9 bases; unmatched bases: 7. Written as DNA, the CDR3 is TGTGCCAGCAGCCTCCTAGCGGGAGTGGTTGAGCAGTTCTTC. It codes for CASSLLAGVVEQFF.

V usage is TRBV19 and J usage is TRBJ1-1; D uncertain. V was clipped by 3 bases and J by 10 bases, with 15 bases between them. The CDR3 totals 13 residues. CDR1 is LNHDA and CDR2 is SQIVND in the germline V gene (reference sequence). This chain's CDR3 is CASSMIRILGAFF. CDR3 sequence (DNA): TGTGCCAGTAGTATGATACGTATTTTGGGAGCTTTCTTT.

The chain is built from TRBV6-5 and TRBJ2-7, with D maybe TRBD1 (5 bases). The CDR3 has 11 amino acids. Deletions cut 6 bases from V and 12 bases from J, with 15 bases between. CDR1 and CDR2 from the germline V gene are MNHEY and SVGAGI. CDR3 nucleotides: TGTGCCAGCAGAGTCTCGGACCAGGGGTACTTC. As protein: CASRVSDQGYF.

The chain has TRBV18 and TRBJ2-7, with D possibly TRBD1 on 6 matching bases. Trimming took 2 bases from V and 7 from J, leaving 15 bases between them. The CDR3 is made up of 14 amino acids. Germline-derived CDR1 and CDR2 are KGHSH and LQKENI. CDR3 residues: CASSPIRTASEQYF. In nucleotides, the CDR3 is TGTGCCAGCTCACCAATCAGGACAGCCTCTGAGCAGTACTTC.

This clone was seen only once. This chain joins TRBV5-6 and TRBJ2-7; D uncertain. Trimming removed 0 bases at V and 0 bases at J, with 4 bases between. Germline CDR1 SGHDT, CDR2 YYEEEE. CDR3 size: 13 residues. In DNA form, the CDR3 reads TGTGCCAGCAGCTTGGCCGGCTCCTACGAGCAGTACTTC. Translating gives CASSLAGSYEQYF.

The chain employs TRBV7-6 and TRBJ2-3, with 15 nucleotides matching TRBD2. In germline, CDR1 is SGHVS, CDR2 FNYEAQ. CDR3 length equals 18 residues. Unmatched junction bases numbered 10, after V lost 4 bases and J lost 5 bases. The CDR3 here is CASSSGLAGGMVVDTQYF. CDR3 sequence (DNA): TGTGCCAGCAGCTCCGGACTAGCGGGAGGGATGGTAGTAGATACGCAGTATTTT. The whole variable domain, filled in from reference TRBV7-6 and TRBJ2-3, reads GAGVSQSPRYKVTKRGQDVALRCDPISGHVSLYWYRQALGQGPEFLTYFNYEAQQDKSGLPNDRFSAERPEGSISTLTIQRTEQRDSAMYRCASSSGLAGGMVVDTQYFGPGTRLTVL.

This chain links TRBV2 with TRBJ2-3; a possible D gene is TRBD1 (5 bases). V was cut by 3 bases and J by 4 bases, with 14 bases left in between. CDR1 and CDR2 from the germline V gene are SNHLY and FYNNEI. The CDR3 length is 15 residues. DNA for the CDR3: TGTGCCAGCAGTGAGATGGGGCAGGACGCAGATACGCAGTATTTT. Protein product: CASSEMGQDADTQYF.

Written as DNA, the CDR3 is TGTGCCAGCAGCATAAGATTGGCCGGGGAGCTGTTTTTT. Translating it yields CASSIRLAGELFF. The chain couples TRBV7-8 to TRBJ2-2; no clear D gene. The germline V and J ends were trimmed by 5 bases and 6 bases, with 10 bases remaining between them. The CDR3 runs 13 residues. CDR1 is SGHVS, CDR2 FQNEAQ, per germline.

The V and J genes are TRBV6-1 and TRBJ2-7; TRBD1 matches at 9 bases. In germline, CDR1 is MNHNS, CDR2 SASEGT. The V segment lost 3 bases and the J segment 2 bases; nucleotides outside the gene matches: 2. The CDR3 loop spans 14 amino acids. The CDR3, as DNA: TGTGCCAGCAGTGACGGACAGGGGACCTACGAGCAGTACTTC. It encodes CASSDGQGTYEQYF.

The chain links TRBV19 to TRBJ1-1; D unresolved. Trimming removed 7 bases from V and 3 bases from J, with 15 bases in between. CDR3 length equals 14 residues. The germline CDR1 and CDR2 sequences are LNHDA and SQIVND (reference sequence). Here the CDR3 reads CASIPTEGYTEAFF. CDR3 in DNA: TGTGCCAGTATCCCGACTGAAGGGTACACTGAAGCTTTCTTT.

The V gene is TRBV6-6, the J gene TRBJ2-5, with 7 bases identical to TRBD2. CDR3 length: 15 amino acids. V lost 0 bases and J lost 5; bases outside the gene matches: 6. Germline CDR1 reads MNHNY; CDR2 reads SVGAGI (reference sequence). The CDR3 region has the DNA TGTGCCAGCAGTTACTCGGCAAGGGAGGGGGAGACCCAGTACTTC. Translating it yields CASSYSAREGETQYF.

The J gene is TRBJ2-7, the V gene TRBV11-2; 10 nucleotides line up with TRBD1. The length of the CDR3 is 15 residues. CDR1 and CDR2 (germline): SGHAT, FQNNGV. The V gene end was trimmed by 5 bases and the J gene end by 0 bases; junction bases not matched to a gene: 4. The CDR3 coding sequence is TGTGCCAGCAGCCGACAGGGGGCCCACTCCTACGAGCAGTACTTC. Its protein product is CASSRQGAHSYEQYF.

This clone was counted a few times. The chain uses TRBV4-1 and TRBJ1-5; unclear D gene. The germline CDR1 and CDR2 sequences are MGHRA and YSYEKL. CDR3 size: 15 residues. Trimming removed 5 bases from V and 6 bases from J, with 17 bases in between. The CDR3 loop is CASSKWGAVRQPQHF. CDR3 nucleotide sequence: TGCGCCAGCAGCAAATGGGGTGCGGTGCGTCAGCCCCAGCATTTT.

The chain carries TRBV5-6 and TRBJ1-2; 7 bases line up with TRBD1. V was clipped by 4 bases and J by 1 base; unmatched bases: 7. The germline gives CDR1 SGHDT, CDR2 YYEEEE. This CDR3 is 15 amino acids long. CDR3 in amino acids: CASSTRTGVNYGYTF. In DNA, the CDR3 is TGTGCCAGCAGCACCAGGACAGGTGTTAACTATGGCTACACCTTC.

CDR3 sequence reads: CASSLGTGAIAEAFF. As DNA, the CDR3 is TGCGCCAGCAGTCTCGGGACAGGGGCAATTGCTGAAGCTTTCTTT. The rearrangement joins TRBV4-1 to TRBJ1-1, with 10 bases that match TRBD1. Losses at the gene ends were 6 bases for V and 6 bases for J; bases not matched to a gene: 10. The germline gives CDR1 MGHRA, CDR2 YSYEKL. There are 15 residues in the CDR3.

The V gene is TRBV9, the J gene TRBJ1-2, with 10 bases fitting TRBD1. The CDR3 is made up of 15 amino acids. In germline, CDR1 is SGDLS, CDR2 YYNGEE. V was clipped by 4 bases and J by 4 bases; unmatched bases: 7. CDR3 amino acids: CASSNRDRGSYGYTF. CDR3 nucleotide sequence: TGTGCCAGCAGCAACCGGGACAGGGGTTCCTATGGCTACACCTTC.

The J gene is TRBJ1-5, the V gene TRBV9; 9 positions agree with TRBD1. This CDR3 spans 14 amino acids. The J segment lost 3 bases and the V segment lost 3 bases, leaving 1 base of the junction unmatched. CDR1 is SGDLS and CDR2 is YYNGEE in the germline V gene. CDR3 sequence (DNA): TGTGCCAGCAGCGGGACAGGGGTCAATCAGCCCCAGCATTTT. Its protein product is CASSGTGVNQPQHF.

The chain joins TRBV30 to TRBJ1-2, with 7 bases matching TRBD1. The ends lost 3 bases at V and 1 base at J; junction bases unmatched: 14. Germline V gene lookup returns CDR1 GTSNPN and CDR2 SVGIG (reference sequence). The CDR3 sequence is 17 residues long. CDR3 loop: CAWRGYSEGAFNYGYTF. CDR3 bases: TGTGCCTGGAGGGGATATTCTGAGGGGGCTTTTAACTATGGCTACACCTTC. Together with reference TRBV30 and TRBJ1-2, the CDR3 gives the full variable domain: SQTIHQWPATLVQPVGSPLSLECTVEGTSNPNLYWYRQAAGRGLQLLFYSVGIGQISSEVPQNLSASRPQDRQFILSSKKLLLSDSGFYLCAWRGYSEGAFNYGYTFGSGTRLTVV.

CDR3 DNA sequence: TGTGCCAGCAGCTTAGTTACTTACGGAACCAGATTTGGCACTGAAGCTTTCTTT. Its protein product is CASSLVTYGTRFGTEAFF. The rearrangement joins TRBV7-8 to TRBJ1-1, with D unclear. The CDR3 has 18 amino acids. V lost 1 base, J lost 4 bases, and 22 bases lay in between. Germline assignment: CDR1 SGHVS and CDR2 FQNEAQ.

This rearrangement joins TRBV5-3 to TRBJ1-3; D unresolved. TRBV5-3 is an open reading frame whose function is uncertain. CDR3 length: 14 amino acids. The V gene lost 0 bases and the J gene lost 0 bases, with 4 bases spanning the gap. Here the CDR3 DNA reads TGTGCCAGAAGCTTGGAGAGCTCTGGAAACACCATATATTTT. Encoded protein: CARSLESSGNTIYF.

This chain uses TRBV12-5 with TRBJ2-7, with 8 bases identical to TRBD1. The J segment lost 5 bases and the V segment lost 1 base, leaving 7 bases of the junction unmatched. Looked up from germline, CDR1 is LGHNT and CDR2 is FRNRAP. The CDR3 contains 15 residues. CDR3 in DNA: TGTGCTAGTGGTTTGGATGGACAGGGTTGGGACGAGCAGTACTTC. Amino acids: CASGLDGQGWDEQYF.

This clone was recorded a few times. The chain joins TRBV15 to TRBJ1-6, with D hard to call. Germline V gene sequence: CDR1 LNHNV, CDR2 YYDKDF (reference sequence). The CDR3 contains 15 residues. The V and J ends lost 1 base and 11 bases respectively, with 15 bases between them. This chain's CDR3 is CATSRGVEGIPPLHF. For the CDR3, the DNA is TGTGCCACCAGCAGAGGGGTGGAGGGAATCCCACCCCTCCACTTT.